This paragraph covers one TCR beta chain sequence. Its antigen is still unknown. All donors were healthy HIV-negative adults lacking recent acute infections or vaccinations. The data were taken from a study of shared clonotypes between healthy human individuals. Findings and caveats of the study: Sample collection involved blood only; tissue repertoires are likely different. Estimated richness was generally greater in naive than memory subsets. In a handful of donors, around 4.8% of naive CD4 clonotypes appeared in common.

TCRdb's copy holds only in-frame clones and misses some; the assay was immunoSEQ multiplex PCR. The sample consists of 2 million to 2.5 million clones, around 93% of them appearing once. V gave up 2 bases and J gave up 1 base, with 12 bases separating them. CDR1 and CDR2 (germline): SGHDT, YYEEEE. CDR3 length: 15 amino acids. This rearrangement joins TRBV5-6 to TRBJ1-1; D remains ambiguous. This clonotype was sampled from a man between 18 and 35 years old in good health. Some clones in this sample may be carry-over from other donors' samples. The sequenced sample consisted of naive CD4+ T cells from PBMCs. As for subset: CD45RA+ positively selected. CDR3 nucleotide sequence: TGTGCCAGCAGCTTTGAGGATTTGAGGAACACTGAAGCTTTCTTT. Protein product: CASSFEDLRNTEAFF.